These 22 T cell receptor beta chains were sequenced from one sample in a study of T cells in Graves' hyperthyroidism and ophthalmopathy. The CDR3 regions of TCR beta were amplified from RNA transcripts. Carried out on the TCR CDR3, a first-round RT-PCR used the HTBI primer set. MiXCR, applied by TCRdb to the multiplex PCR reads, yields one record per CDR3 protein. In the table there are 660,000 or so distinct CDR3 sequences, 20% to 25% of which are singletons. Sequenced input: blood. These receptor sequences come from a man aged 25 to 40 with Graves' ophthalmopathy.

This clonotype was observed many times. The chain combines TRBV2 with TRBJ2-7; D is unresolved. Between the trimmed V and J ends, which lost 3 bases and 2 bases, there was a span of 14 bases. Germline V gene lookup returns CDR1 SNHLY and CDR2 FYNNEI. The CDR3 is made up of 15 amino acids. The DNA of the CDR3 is TGTGCCAGCAGTGATCCGGTGGAAAGCCCCTACGAGCAGTACTTC. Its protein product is CASSDPVESPYEQYF.

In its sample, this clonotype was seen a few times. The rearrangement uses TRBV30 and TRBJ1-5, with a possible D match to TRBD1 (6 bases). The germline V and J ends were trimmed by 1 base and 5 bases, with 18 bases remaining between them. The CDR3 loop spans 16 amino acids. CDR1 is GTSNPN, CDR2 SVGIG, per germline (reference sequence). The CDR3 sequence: CAWSGDQGQRHQPQHF. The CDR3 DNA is TGTGCCTGGAGTGGTGATCAAGGACAGCGGCATCAGCCCCAGCATTTT.

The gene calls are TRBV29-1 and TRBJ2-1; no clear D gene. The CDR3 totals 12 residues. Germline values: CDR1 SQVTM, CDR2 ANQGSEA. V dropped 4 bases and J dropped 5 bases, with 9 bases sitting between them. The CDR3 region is CSVAGPNNEQFF. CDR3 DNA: TGCAGCGTTGCCGGGCCAAACAATGAGCAGTTCTTC.

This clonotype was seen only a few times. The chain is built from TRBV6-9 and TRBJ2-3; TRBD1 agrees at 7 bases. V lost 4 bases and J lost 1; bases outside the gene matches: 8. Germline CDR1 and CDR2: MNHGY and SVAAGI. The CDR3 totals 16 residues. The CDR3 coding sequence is TGTGCCAGCAGTTCCGACAGGGTATGGGGCACAGATACGCAGTATTTT. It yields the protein CASSSDRVWGTDTQYF.

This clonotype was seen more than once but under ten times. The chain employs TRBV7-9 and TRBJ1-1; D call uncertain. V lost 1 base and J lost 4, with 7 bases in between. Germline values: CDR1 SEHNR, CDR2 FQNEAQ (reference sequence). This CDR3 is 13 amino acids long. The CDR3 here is CASSLGVVTEAFF. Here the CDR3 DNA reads TGTGCCAGCAGCTTAGGGGTAGTCACTGAAGCTTTCTTT.

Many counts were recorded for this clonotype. CDR3 coding DNA: TGTGCCAGCAGCTTAGGGATCGGGGCCACTGAAGCTTTCTTT. Encoded protein: CASSLGIGATEAFF. V usage is TRBV7-2 and J usage is TRBJ1-1; maybe TRBD1 (5 bases). V shed 1 base and J shed 4 bases, with 10 bases lying between them. Per the germline V gene, CDR1 is SGHTA and CDR2 is FQGNSA. This CDR3 is 14 amino acids long.

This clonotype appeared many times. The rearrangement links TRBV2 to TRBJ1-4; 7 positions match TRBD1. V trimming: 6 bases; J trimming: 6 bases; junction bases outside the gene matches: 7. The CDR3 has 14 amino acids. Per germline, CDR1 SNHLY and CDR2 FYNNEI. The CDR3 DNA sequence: TGTGCCAGCAGCCCCCGGACAGGATATGAAAAACTGTTTTTT. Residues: CASSPRTGYEKLFF.

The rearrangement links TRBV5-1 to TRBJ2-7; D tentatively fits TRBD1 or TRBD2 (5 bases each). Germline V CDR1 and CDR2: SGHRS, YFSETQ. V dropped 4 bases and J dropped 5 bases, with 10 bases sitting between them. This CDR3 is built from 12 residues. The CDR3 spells CASSEGTHEQYF. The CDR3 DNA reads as TGCGCCAGCAGCGAGGGGACCCACGAGCAGTACTTC.

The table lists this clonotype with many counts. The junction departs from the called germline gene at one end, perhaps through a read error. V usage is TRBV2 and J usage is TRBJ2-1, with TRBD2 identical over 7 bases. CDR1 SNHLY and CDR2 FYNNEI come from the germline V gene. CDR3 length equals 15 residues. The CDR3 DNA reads TGTGCCAGCAGTAAAGCGGGAAGCTCCTACAATGAGCAGTTCTTC. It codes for CASSKAGSSYNEQFF.

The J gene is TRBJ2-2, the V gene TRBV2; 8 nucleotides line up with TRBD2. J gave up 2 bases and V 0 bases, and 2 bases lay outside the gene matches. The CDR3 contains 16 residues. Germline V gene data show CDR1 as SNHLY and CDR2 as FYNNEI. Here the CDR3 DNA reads TGTGCCAGCAGTGAAGCTAGCGGGGCTAACACCGGGGAGCTGTTTTTT. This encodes CASSEASGANTGELFF.

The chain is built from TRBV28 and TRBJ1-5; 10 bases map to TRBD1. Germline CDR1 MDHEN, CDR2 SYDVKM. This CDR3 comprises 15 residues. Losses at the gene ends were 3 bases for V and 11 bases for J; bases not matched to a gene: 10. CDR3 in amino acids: CASSFDRGPSWAQHF. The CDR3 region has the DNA TGTGCCAGCAGTTTTGACAGGGGGCCGTCGTGGGCCCAGCATTTT.

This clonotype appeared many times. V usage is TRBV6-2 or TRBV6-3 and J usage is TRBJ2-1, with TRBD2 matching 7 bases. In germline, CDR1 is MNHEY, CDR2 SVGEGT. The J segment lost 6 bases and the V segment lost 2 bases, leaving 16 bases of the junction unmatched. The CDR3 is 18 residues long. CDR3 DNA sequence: TGTGCCAGCAGTTACAGCAGGCTGTTGGCTAGCGGTGGCAATGAGCAGTTCTTC. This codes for CASSYSRLLASGGNEQFF.

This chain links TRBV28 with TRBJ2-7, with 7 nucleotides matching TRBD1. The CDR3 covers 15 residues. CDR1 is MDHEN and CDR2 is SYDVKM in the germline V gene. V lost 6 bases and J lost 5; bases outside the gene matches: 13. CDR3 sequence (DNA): TGTGCCAGCAGCCGCACTGACAGGGAATTTGACGAGCAGTACTTC. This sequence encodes CASSRTDREFDEQYF. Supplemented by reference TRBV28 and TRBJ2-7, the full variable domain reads DVKVTQSSRYLVKRTGEKVFLECVQDMDHENMFWYRQDPGLGLRLIYFSYDVKMKEKGDIPEGYSVSREKKERFSLILESASTNQTSMYLCASSRTDREFDEQYFGPGTRLTVT.

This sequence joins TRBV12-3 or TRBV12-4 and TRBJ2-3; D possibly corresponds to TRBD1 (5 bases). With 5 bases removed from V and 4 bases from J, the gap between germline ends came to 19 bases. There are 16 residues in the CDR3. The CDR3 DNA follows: TGTGCCAGCAGTCTCTCTCCCAGGGTTCGCCCAGATACGCAGTATTTT. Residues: CASSLSPRVRPDTQYF.

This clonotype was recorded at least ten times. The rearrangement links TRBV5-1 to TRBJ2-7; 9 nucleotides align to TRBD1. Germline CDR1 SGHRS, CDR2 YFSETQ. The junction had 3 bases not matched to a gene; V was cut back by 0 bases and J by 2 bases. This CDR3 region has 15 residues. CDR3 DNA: TGCGCCAGCAGCTTGGGGGACAGGGCCGCCTACGAGCAGTACTTC. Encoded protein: CASSLGDRAAYEQYF.

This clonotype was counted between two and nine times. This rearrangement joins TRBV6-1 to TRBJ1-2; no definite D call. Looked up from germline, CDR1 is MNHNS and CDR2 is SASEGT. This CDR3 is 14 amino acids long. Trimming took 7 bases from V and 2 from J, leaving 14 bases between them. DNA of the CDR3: TGTGCCAGCAAGGCGATGGAAACCAACTATGGCTACACCTTC. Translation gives CASKAMETNYGYTF.

The CDR3 nucleotides are TGTGCCAGCAGGTTGACAGGGAACTATGGCTACACCTTC. It specifies CASRLTGNYGYTF. This sequence joins TRBV2 and TRBJ1-2; the match to TRBD1 covers 7 bases. The ends lost 6 bases at V and 2 bases at J; junction bases unmatched: 3. Germline lookup yields CDR1 SNHLY and CDR2 FYNNEI. The CDR3 covers 13 residues. Complete variable domain (other parts from reference TRBV2 and TRBJ1-2): EPEVTQTPSHQVTQMGQEVILRCVPISNHLYFYWYRQILGQKVEFLVSFYNNEISEKSEIFDDQFSVERPDGSNFTLKIRSTKLEDSAMYFCASRLTGNYGYTFGSGTRLTVV.

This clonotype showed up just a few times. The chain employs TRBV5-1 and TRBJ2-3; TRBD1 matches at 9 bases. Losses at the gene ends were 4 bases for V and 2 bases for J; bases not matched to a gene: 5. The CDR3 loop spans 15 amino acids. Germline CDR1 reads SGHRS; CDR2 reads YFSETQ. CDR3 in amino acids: CASSGGTGLTDTQYF. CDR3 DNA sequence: TGCGCCAGCAGCGGCGGGACAGGGCTCACAGATACGCAGTATTTT.

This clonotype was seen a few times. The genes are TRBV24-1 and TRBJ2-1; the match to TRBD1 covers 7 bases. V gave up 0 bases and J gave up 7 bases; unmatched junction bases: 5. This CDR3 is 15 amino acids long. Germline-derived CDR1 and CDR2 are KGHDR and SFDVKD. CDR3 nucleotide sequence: TGTGCCACCAGTGATTTGAGACAGGGCGGGAATGAGCAGTTCTTC. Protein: CATSDLRQGGNEQFF.

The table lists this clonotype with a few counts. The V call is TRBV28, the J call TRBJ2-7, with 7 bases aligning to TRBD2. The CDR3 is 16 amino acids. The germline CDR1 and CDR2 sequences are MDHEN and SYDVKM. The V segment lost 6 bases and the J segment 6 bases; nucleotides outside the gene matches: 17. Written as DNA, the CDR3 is TGTGCCAGCAGCCCTGAATACGTGGGAGGGCCGCGCGAGCAGTACTTC. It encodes CASSPEYVGGPREQYF.

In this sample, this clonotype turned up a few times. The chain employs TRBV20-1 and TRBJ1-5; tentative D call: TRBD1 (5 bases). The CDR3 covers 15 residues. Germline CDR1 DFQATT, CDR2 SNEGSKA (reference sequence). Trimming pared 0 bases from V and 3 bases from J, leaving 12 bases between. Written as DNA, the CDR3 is TGCAGTGCTAGAGATTTAGGACACCTCAATCAGCCCCAGCATTTT. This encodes CSARDLGHLNQPQHF.

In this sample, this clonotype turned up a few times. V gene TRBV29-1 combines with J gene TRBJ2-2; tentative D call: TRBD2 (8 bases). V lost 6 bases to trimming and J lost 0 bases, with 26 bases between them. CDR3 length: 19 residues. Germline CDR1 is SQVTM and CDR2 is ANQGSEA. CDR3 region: CSVVGRGRSSGPNTGELFF. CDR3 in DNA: TGCAGCGTCGTAGGGAGGGGGCGATCTAGCGGGCCGAACACCGGGGAGCTGTTTTTT.